The next 30 T cell receptor beta chains were all read from a single sample in a study of T cells in Graves' hyperthyroidism and ophthalmopathy. The CDR3 regions of TCR beta were amplified from RNA transcripts. The primer set for the first-round RT-PCR of the TCR CDR3 was HTBI. TCRdb re-called the multiplex PCR reads with MiXCR, one entry per CDR3 protein. The sample records more than 250,000 distinct CDR3 sequences, roughly 15% being singletons. Sample: blood. The receptors here all came from a woman aged 50 to 60 with Graves' hyperthyroidism that later progressed to Graves' ophthalmopathy.

This clonotype was seen at least ten times. The chain carries TRBV28 and TRBJ1-3; D perhaps matches TRBD1 (5 bases). The CDR3 covers 15 residues. V gave up 4 bases and J gave up 0 bases, with 10 bases separating them. Germline CDR1 is MDHEN and CDR2 is SYDVKM. The CDR3 here is CASSWGRASGNTIYF. In DNA form, the CDR3 reads TGTGCCAGCAGTTGGGGACGGGCCTCTGGAAACACCATATATTTT.

At least ten counts were recorded for this clonotype. The chain is built from TRBV6-1 and TRBJ1-5; maybe TRBD1 (5 bases). This CDR3 has 15 amino acids. Trimming pared 6 bases from V and 0 bases from J, leaving 12 bases between. Germline V gives CDR1 MNHNS, CDR2 SASEGT. The CDR3 region has the DNA TGTGCCAGCAGAACAGGAGTCTATAGCAATCAGCCCCAGCATTTT. Translation: CASRTGVYSNQPQHF.

This clonotype was recorded a few times. CDR3: CASSLAPSGGRETQYF. The DNA for the CDR3 is TGCGCCAGCAGCTTGGCCCCTAGCGGCGGTCGAGAGACCCAGTACTTC. The chain links TRBV5-1 to TRBJ2-5; 7 nucleotides agree with TRBD2. The germline V gene has CDR1 SGHRS and CDR2 YFSETQ. V lost 0 bases, J lost 4 bases, and 9 bases stayed unmatched. CDR3 length equals 16 residues. Full variable domain (missing parts from reference TRBV5-1 and TRBJ2-5): KAGVTQTPRYLIKTRGQQVTLSCSPISGHRSVSWYQQTPGQGLQFLFEYFSETQRNKGNFPGRFSGRQFSNSRSEMNVSTLELGDSALYLCASSLAPSGGRETQYFGPGTRLLVL.

This clonotype was seen repeatedly, ten times or more. An end of the junction differs from the germline gene, which may be a read error. This chain uses TRBV7-7 with TRBJ2-3; 7 bases align to TRBD2. The CDR3 is 15 residues long. Per the germline V gene, CDR1 is SSHAT and CDR2 is FNYEAQ (reference sequence). CDR3: CASSSRGVFTDTQYF. DNA of the CDR3: TGTGCTAGCAGCTCCCGGGGGGTCTTCACAGATACGCAGTATTTT.

V usage is TRBV10-3 and J usage is TRBJ2-7; the D gene is possibly TRBD1 (5 bases). V was trimmed by 6 bases and J by 6 bases, leaving 9 bases between them. In germline, CDR1 is ENHRY, CDR2 SYGVKD. This CDR3 comprises 11 residues. CDR3 residues: CAISPDSEQYF. The CDR3, as DNA: TGTGCCATCAGCCCTGACAGCGAGCAGTACTTC.

This clonotype has a count of ten or more. The gene calls are TRBV28 and TRBJ2-3, with 13 bases lining up with TRBD2. This CDR3 comprises 16 residues. Germline values: CDR1 MDHEN, CDR2 SYDVKM. Trimming removed 5 bases from V and 5 bases from J; junction bases left unmatched: 7. CDR3: CASSPRGLAGIDTQYF. The CDR3 DNA sequence: TGTGCCAGCAGTCCGAGGGGACTAGCGGGAATAGATACGCAGTATTTT.

The table lists this clonotype with a few counts. The chain recombines TRBV24-1 with TRBJ1-1; D is unclear. Germline CDR1 KGHDR, CDR2 SFDVKD. The CDR3 sequence is 13 residues long. V was shortened by 2 bases and J by 11 bases, with 14 bases between the two germline ends. The CDR3 DNA follows: TGTGCCACCAGTGATTCTCGCCTTTCAAGGGCTTTCTTT. Translating it yields CATSDSRLSRAFF.

This clonotype appeared a few times. V gene TRBV5-5 combines with J gene TRBJ1-1; no clear D. With 1 base removed from V and 4 bases from J, the gap between germline ends came to 17 bases. The CDR3 runs 16 residues. Germline V gene lookup returns CDR1 SGHKS and CDR2 YYEKEE (reference sequence). The CDR3 DNA reads TGTGCCAGCAGCTTGTCAACAGAGACCATGAGCACTGAAGCTTTCTTT. It is translated as CASSLSTETMSTEAFF.

This clonotype was detected many times. The V and J genes are TRBV18 and TRBJ1-6; D not resolved. V lost 3 bases, J lost 0 bases, and 6 bases lay in between. In germline, CDR1 is KGHSH, CDR2 LQKENI. The CDR3 extends over 15 amino acids. This CDR3 reads CASSPADSYNSPLHF. CDR3 nucleotides: TGTGCCAGCTCACCGGCCGACTCCTATAATTCACCCCTCCACTTT.

The rearrangement joins TRBV5-1 to TRBJ2-7; D is unclear. CDR1 is SGHRS and CDR2 is YFSETQ in the germline V gene. The CDR3 has 15 amino acids. V was shortened by 0 bases and J by 2 bases, with 12 bases between the two germline ends. The CDR3 loop reads CASSLGPRGPYEQYF. The CDR3 DNA reads as TGCGCCAGCAGCTTGGGGCCTCGCGGACCCTACGAGCAGTACTTC.

This chain links TRBV5-1 with TRBJ1-6; 9 bases fit TRBD1. CDR3 size: 13 residues. The V segment lost 7 bases and the J segment 8 bases; nucleotides outside the gene matches: 4. Germline-derived CDR1 and CDR2 are SGHRS and YFSETQ. Here the CDR3 DNA reads TGCGCCAGCGGGGACAGGGAATATTCACCCCTCCACTTT. It is translated as CASGDREYSPLHF.

This clonotype was detected many times. The chain couples TRBV10-2 to TRBJ1-5; maybe TRBD1 (6 bases). The CDR3 has 14 amino acids. V dropped 3 bases and J dropped 4 bases, with 10 bases sitting between them. CDR1 is WSHSY and CDR2 is SAAADI in the germline V gene. CDR3 sequence (DNA): TGCGCCAGCAGTGACAGGACAGCTAATCAGCCCCAGCATTTT. Translation gives CASSDRTANQPQHF.

This clonotype has more than one count but fewer than ten. This chain joins TRBV20-1 and TRBJ2-7; D is unresolved. V was pared by 3 bases and J by 2 bases, with 11 bases between. The CDR3 is 13 amino acids. Looked up from germline, CDR1 is DFQATT and CDR2 is SNEGSKA (reference sequence). Here the CDR3 DNA reads TGCAGTGCTAGCGTCCGCGGTCCCTACGAGCAGTACTTC. This encodes CSASVRGPYEQYF.

The chain is built from TRBV2 and TRBJ1-5; no reliable D call. The CDR3 consists of 14 residues. Germline V gives CDR1 SNHLY, CDR2 FYNNEI. The V gene lost 4 bases and the J gene lost 7 bases, with 14 bases spanning the gap. The DNA for the CDR3 is TGTGCCAGCAGTGCGGTTATGGTTGAACAGCCCCAGCATTTT. Translated, it gives CASSAVMVEQPQHF.

This clonotype was counted many times. The chain combines TRBV7-9 with TRBJ1-1; D unclear. V lost 3 bases and J lost 1, with 9 bases in between. Germline assignment: CDR1 SEHNR and CDR2 FQNEAQ (reference sequence). This CDR3 has 14 amino acids. Written as DNA, the CDR3 is TGTGCCAGCAGCTTGGACTTACCGAACACTGAAGCTTTCTTT. Translation gives CASSLDLPNTEAFF.

J is TRBJ2-5 and V is TRBV10-1, with TRBD2 as a possible D gene (6 bases). The germline V gene encodes CDR1 WNHNN and CDR2 SYGVQD (reference sequence). The V and J ends lost 0 bases and 5 bases respectively, with 16 bases between them. The CDR3 consists of 16 residues. The CDR3 DNA follows: TGCGCCAGCAGTGAGTCGACCCTGGGCGGGGTGGAGACCCAGTACTTC. It translates to CASSESTLGGVETQYF.

This clonotype was counted many times. V gene TRBV12-3 or TRBV12-4 combines with J gene TRBJ2-7, with D unclear. V gave up 1 base and J gave up 7 bases, with 17 bases separating them. This CDR3 has 15 amino acids. The CDR3 nucleotides are TGTGCCAGCAGTTTAGAGATCGGCCGGTTAGGGGAGCAGTACTTC. It encodes CASSLEIGRLGEQYF.

In this sample, this clonotype turned up many times. This chain connects TRBV11-2 to TRBJ2-1; TRBD2 agrees at 11 bases. The germline gives CDR1 SGHAT, CDR2 FQNNGV. V gave up 1 base and J gave up 8 bases; unmatched junction bases: 4. The CDR3 has 15 amino acids. In nucleotides, the CDR3 is TGTGCCAGCAGCTTAGCTGGACTAGCGGGCTATGAGCAGTTCTTC. It yields the protein CASSLAGLAGYEQFF.

This clonotype was picked up many times. This chain joins TRBV12-3 or TRBV12-4 and TRBJ2-7; D is undetermined. Trimming stripped 0 bases from V and 2 bases from J, with 5 bases between. The CDR3 is made up of 13 amino acids. This CDR3 is CASSLALTYEQYF. In DNA form, the CDR3 reads TGTGCCAGCAGTTTAGCGCTGACCTACGAGCAGTACTTC.

The V gene is TRBV7-9, the J gene TRBJ1-6, with 10 positions matching TRBD1. In germline, CDR1 is SEHNR, CDR2 FQNEAQ (reference sequence). The CDR3 sequence is 16 residues long. Germline trimming cut 5 bases from V and 7 bases from J; bases unmatched to any gene: 8. The DNA for the CDR3 is TGTGCCAGCAGCCACAACCGGGACAGGGGAAATTCACCCCTCCACTTT. This gives the protein CASSHNRDRGNSPLHF.

A word on this clonotype: A much larger clone is a single base away; this may be a read error. Because the CDR3 is missing its conserved closing phenylalanine or tryptophan, this is likely a read error. V usage is TRBV2 and J usage is TRBJ2-7; maybe TRBD2 (5 bases). CDR3 size: 15 residues. With 0 bases removed from V and 4 bases from J, the gap between germline ends came to 13 bases. CDR1 and CDR2 (germline): SNHLY, FYNNEI. CDR3 DNA sequence: TGTGCCAGCAGTGAAGCTGAGGGTGTAGGGTACGAGCAGTACTGC. Its protein is CASSEAEGVGYEQYC.

The chain is built from TRBV19 and TRBJ2-1, with 9 bases lining up with TRBD1. The CDR3 spans 15 residues. Germline CDR1 LNHDA, CDR2 SQIVND (reference sequence). V lost 5 bases to trimming and J lost 4 bases; unmatched junction nucleotides: 6. In DNA, the CDR3 is TGTGCCAGTAGTCTCACAGGGGGCCCGTACAATGAGCAGTTCTTC. Its protein is CASSLTGGPYNEQFF.

There are a few counts of this clonotype. A single base separates this from a much larger clone, so it may be a read error. V gene TRBV11-2 combines with J gene TRBJ2-2; possibly TRBD2 for D (5 bases). The CDR3 extends over 13 amino acids. Germline V gene lookup returns CDR1 SGHAT and CDR2 FQNNGV. CDR3 residues: CASSPRMSGELSF. The DNA of the CDR3 is TGTGCCAGCAGCCCGAGGATGTCCGGGGAGCTGTCTTTT.

This CDR3 reads CASSLKLAGEETQYF. Written as DNA, the CDR3 is TGTGCCAGCAGCTTGAAACTAGCGGGGGAAGAGACCCAGTACTTC. The chain combines TRBV11-2 with TRBJ2-5; 11 bases agree with TRBD2. Germline values: CDR1 SGHAT, CDR2 FQNNGV. This CDR3 is 15 amino acids long. V was pared by 3 bases and J by 3 bases, with 3 bases of the junction left unmatched.

This clonotype has just a few counts. A much larger clonotype is one base distant, so this may be a read error. This is likely a read error, given that the CDR3 carries no conserved phenylalanine or tryptophan at its end. This chain uses TRBV7-9 with TRBJ2-3, with 11 bases matching TRBD2. In germline, CDR1 is SEHNR, CDR2 FQNEAQ (reference sequence). The CDR3 spans 16 residues. V was pared by 8 bases and J by 0 bases, with 7 bases of the junction left unmatched. The CDR3 loop reads CASGSRLAGSTDTQYS. The CDR3 DNA follows: TGTGCCAGCGGCTCTAGACTAGCGGGGAGCACAGATACGCAGTATTCT.

This clonotype has only a few counts. The chain uses TRBV2 and TRBJ2-2, with unresolved D. The germline V and J ends were trimmed by 4 bases and 7 bases, with 1 base remaining between them. The CDR3 extends over 10 amino acids. Germline values: CDR1 SNHLY, CDR2 FYNNEI. This CDR3 reads CASSGGELFF. CDR3 in DNA: TGTGCCAGCAGTGGCGGGGAGCTGTTTTTT. Full variable domain (missing parts from reference TRBV2 and TRBJ2-2): EPEVTQTPSHQVTQMGQEVILRCVPISNHLYFYWYRQILGQKVEFLVSFYNNEISEKSEIFDDQFSVERPDGSNFTLKIRSTKLEDSAMYFCASSGGELFFGEGSRLTVL.

The table lists this clonotype with many counts. The V call is TRBV24-1, the J call TRBJ2-3, with TRBD2 identical over 7 bases. J lost 0 bases, V lost 6 bases, and 5 bases had no gene match. Germline V CDR1 and CDR2: KGHDR, SFDVKD. The CDR3 consists of 15 residues. The CDR3 DNA follows: TGTGCCACCAGTCAAAGGCGGGAGAGCACAGATACGCAGTATTTT. It yields the protein CATSQRRESTDTQYF.

The sample holds many counts of this clonotype. The V call is TRBV12-3 or TRBV12-4, the J call TRBJ2-5, with D perhaps matching TRBD2 (5 bases). The CDR3 covers 14 residues. V was trimmed by 6 bases and J by 4 bases, leaving 15 bases between them. This CDR3 reads CASSTYLEGETQYF. The DNA for the CDR3 is TGTGCCAGCAGCACCTATCTTGAGGGAGAGACCCAGTACTTC.

This clonotype has a count of ten or more. The chain is built from TRBV28 and TRBJ2-7; 13 positions match TRBD2. This CDR3 has 17 residues. Germline V CDR1 and CDR2: MDHEN, SYDVKM. With V trimmed by 5 bases and J by 0 bases, 7 bases remained unmatched. CDR3 in amino acids: CASSASLAGGFSYEQYF. The CDR3 DNA reads TGTGCCAGCAGTGCGTCACTAGCGGGAGGGTTCTCCTACGAGCAGTACTTC. The variable domain in full, with the rest retrieved from reference TRBV28 and TRBJ2-7, is DVKVTQSSRYLVKRTGEKVFLECVQDMDHENMFWYRQDPGLGLRLIYFSYDVKMKEKGDIPEGYSVSREKKERFSLILESASTNQTSMYLCASSASLAGGFSYEQYFGPGTRLTVT.

The table lists this clonotype with many counts. The chain couples TRBV5-1 to TRBJ1-3, with D possibly TRBD1 on 5 matching bases. V lost 0 bases and J lost 4, with 5 bases in between. This CDR3 has 13 amino acids. Per germline, CDR1 SGHRS and CDR2 YFSETQ. In nucleotides, the CDR3 is TGCGCCAGCAGCTTGGACAGGGGAAACACCATATATTTT. It specifies CASSLDRGNTIYF.